This entry lists 31 T cell receptor beta chains sequenced from one sample in a study of technical replicates of blood from four donors. Using immunoSEQ multiplex PCR, the repertoire was profiled, and TCRdb retains in-frame clones only, with some absent. The sample holds about 88,000 clones, 85% to 95% seen once. Sequencing input: T cells isolated from PBMCs. Receptors originate from a human donor in good health.

The genes are TRBV29-1 and TRBJ1-1; D is perhaps TRBD1 (6 bases). CDR3 length: 12 amino acids. CDR1 and CDR2 from the germline V gene are SQVTM and ANQGSEA. V was trimmed by 7 bases and J by 4 bases, leaving 13 bases between them. The CDR3 loop is CSETTGSTEAFF. The CDR3 DNA follows: TGCAGCGAGACCACAGGGAGCACTGAAGCTTTCTTT. Based on the CDR3 plus reference TRBV29-1 and TRBJ1-1, the full variable domain is SAVISQKPSRDICQRGTSLTIQCQVDSQVTMMFWYRQQPGQSLTLIATANQGSEATYESGFVIDKFPISRPNLTFSTLTVSNMSPEDSSIYLCSETTGSTEAFFGQGTRLTVV.

The chain joins TRBV7-9 to TRBJ2-7; no clear D gene. The CDR3 has 13 residues. The germline gives CDR1 SEHNR, CDR2 FQNEAQ (reference sequence). The V gene lost 5 bases and the J gene lost 7 bases, with 15 bases spanning the gap. The CDR3 reads CASSHIPQPEQYF. The CDR3 bases are TGTGCCAGCAGCCACATCCCACAGCCAGAGCAGTACTTC. The entire variable domain, with the rest obtained from reference TRBV7-9 and TRBJ2-7, is as follows: DTGVSQNPRHKITKRGQNVTFRCDPISEHNRLYWYRQTLGQGPEFLTYFQNEAQLEKSRLLSDRFSAERPKGSFSTLEIQRTEQGDSAMYLCASSHIPQPEQYFGPGTRLTVT.

This chain connects TRBV6-1 to TRBJ1-6, with a weak D call TRBD1 (5 bases). Deletions cut 7 bases from V and 10 bases from J, with 20 bases between. Germline CDR1 MNHNS, CDR2 SASEGT. The CDR3 totals 15 residues. The CDR3 protein is CASIGGTAITSPLHF. In DNA, the CDR3 is TGTGCCAGCATCGGGGGGACGGCGATAACATCACCCCTCCACTTT.

The J gene is TRBJ2-7, the V gene TRBV11-1; the match to TRBD2 covers 10 bases. Germline V lookup: CDR1 SGHAT, CDR2 FQDESV (reference sequence). This CDR3 has 14 residues. The trim removed 1 base at V and 5 bases at J, leaving 2 bases unmatched. In DNA form, the CDR3 reads TGTGCCAGCAGCTTAGGGACTAGCGGTAACGAGCAGTACTTC. This sequence encodes CASSLGTSGNEQYF.

This rearrangement joins TRBV4-2 to TRBJ2-1; 9 nucleotides line up with TRBD2. CDR3 length equals 13 residues. With 1 base clipped from V and 8 bases from J, the junction kept 0 bases outside the gene matches. CDR1 LGHNA and CDR2 YNFKEQ come from the germline V gene. CDR3 in amino acids: CASSQGGRDEQFF. CDR3 sequence (DNA): TGTGCCAGCAGCCAAGGCGGGAGGGATGAGCAGTTCTTC.

The rearrangement links TRBV5-4 to TRBJ2-1; unclear D gene. Germline V CDR1 and CDR2: SGHNT, YYREEE (reference sequence). The CDR3 is made up of 13 amino acids. The germline V and J ends were trimmed by 5 bases and 5 bases, with 11 bases remaining between them. The CDR3 DNA reads TGTGCCAGCAGTCGCCCCACTGACAATGAGCAGTTCTTC. Translation: CASSRPTDNEQFF.

This chain joins TRBV30 and TRBJ1-5, with 7 positions matching TRBD1. Per germline, CDR1 GTSNPN and CDR2 SVGIG (reference sequence). With V trimmed by 2 bases and J by 5 bases, 3 bases remained unmatched. The CDR3 sequence is 13 residues long. The CDR3 region has the DNA TGTGCCTGGAGTTCCGACAGGGATCAGCCCCAGCATTTT. Residues: CAWSSDRDQPQHF.

This rearrangement joins TRBV7-6 to TRBJ2-7; 9 bases are a match to TRBD1. This CDR3 comprises 16 residues. Germline CDR1 is SGHVS and CDR2 is FNYEAQ. V was pared by 5 bases and J by 5 bases, with 13 bases of the junction left unmatched. DNA of the CDR3: TGTGCCAGCAGCCTATACAGGGGGGGACAGGGCGACGAGCAGTACTTC. As protein: CASSLYRGGQGDEQYF. The entire variable domain, with the rest obtained from reference TRBV7-6 and TRBJ2-7, is as follows: GAGVSQSPRYKVTKRGQDVALRCDPISGHVSLYWYRQALGQGPEFLTYFNYEAQQDKSGLPNDRFSAERPEGSISTLTIQRTEQRDSAMYRCASSLYRGGQGDEQYFGPGTRLTVT.

This sequence joins TRBV10-3 and TRBJ2-2; D might be TRBD2 (5 bases). The CDR3 has 13 amino acids. V was clipped by 6 bases and J by 7 bases, with 12 bases between them. Per the germline V gene, CDR1 is ENHRY and CDR2 is SYGVKD. CDR3 protein: CAISPEGNGELFF. The CDR3 DNA reads as TGTGCCATCAGCCCTGAGGGTAACGGGGAGCTGTTTTTT.

The V call is TRBV7-9, the J call TRBJ1-1; maybe TRBD1 (5 bases). Germline CDR1 is SEHNR and CDR2 is FQNEAQ (reference sequence). The CDR3 loop spans 13 amino acids. V was clipped by 1 base and J by 8 bases, with 11 bases between them. CDR3 DNA sequence: TGTGCCAGCAGCTTAGTCGGGGCGGGGGAAGCTTTCTTT. Protein sequence: CASSLVGAGEAFF.

V usage is TRBV5-1 and J usage is TRBJ2-7, with D possibly TRBD2 on 5 matching bases. Trimming took off 1 base at V and 2 bases at J, with 10 bases between the two ends. This CDR3 spans 14 amino acids. The germline V gene encodes CDR1 SGHRS and CDR2 YFSETQ. CDR3 bases: TGCGCCAGCAGCTTGCCGGGGTACACCTACGAGCAGTACTTC. Amino acid sequence: CASSLPGYTYEQYF.

The rearrangement links TRBV7-9 to TRBJ2-1; weak D call: TRBD2 (5 bases). The ends were cut back, 7 bases at V and 9 bases at J, with 25 bases in the middle. Germline CDR1 and CDR2: SEHNR and FQNEAQ (reference sequence). There are 16 residues in the CDR3. CDR3 DNA sequence: TGTGCCAGCACCAAATCCCAGAATGGACCGAGGGCTGAGCAGTTCTTC. It encodes CASTKSQNGPRAEQFF.

The chain combines TRBV9 with TRBJ2-7, with 9 bases matching TRBD2. This CDR3 is built from 19 residues. The germline CDR1 and CDR2 sequences are SGDLS and YYNGEE. With 0 bases clipped from V and 6 bases from J, the junction kept 19 bases outside the gene matches. CDR3: CASSVAAQTGSGSFGEQYF. As DNA, the CDR3 is TGTGCCAGCAGCGTAGCCGCTCAAACGGGTAGCGGGAGTTTCGGCGAGCAGTACTTC. Looking up the rest from reference TRBV9 and TRBJ2-7 gives the full variable domain: DSGVTQTPKHLITATGQRVTLRCSPRSGDLSVYWYQQSLDQGLQFLIQYYNGEERAKGNILERFSAQQFPDLHSELNLSSLELGDSALYFCASSVAAQTGSGSFGEQYFGPGTRLTVT.

With regard to this clone: The junction departs from the called germline gene at one end, perhaps through a read error. CDR3 region: CASSLGALNIEAFF. CDR3 in DNA: TGTGCCAGCAGCTTGGGGGCGCTAAACATTGAAGCTTTCTTT. The rearrangement links TRBV7-8 to TRBJ1-1, with D perhaps matching TRBD1 (6 bases). Germline-derived CDR1 and CDR2 are SGHVS and FQNEAQ. The CDR3 is made up of 14 amino acids.

V is TRBV13 and J is TRBJ2-1; tentatively, D is TRBD2 (6 bases). Germline CDR1 PRHDT, CDR2 FYEKMQ (reference sequence). The CDR3 loop spans 13 amino acids. V shed 1 base and J shed 10 bases, with 11 bases lying between them. The CDR3 reads CASSLVGGPEQFF. The CDR3 coding sequence is TGTGCCAGCAGCTTAGTCGGGGGACCCGAGCAGTTCTTC.

The gene calls are TRBV27 and TRBJ2-3; tentatively, D is TRBD1 (5 bases). V dropped 8 bases and J dropped 6 bases, with 18 bases sitting between them. The CDR3 runs 14 residues. Germline V gene data show CDR1 as MNHEY and CDR2 as SMNVEV (reference sequence). The CDR3 nucleotides read TGTGCCAGCCTTAAATCAGGGTCCGGGGATACGCAGTATTTT. As protein: CASLKSGSGDTQYF.

The chain carries TRBV5-4 and TRBJ2-3; TRBD2 agrees at 12 bases. Looked up from germline, CDR1 is SGHNT and CDR2 is YYREEE (reference sequence). The CDR3 length is 14 residues. Trimming at V came to 9 bases and at J to 1 base, leaving 3 bases not matched to a gene. This CDR3 reads CAIGTSGRTDTQYF. The CDR3 bases are TGTGCCATAGGGACTAGCGGGCGCACAGATACGCAGTATTTT.

The chain couples TRBV7-9 to TRBJ2-5, with TRBD2 identical over 7 bases. V dropped 5 bases and J dropped 5; count of bases not matched to a gene: 11. This CDR3 contains 15 residues. Germline values: CDR1 SEHNR, CDR2 FQNEAQ (reference sequence). CDR3 sequence reads: CASSPNRREHETQYF. The CDR3 DNA is TGTGCCAGCAGCCCAAATCGGCGGGAGCACGAGACCCAGTACTTC.

This clone was found once. This sequence joins TRBV25-1 and TRBJ1-6; tentatively, D is TRBD1 (6 bases). The CDR3 contains 13 residues. Germline CDR1 reads MGHDK; CDR2 reads SYGVNS. V lost 3 bases and J 10 bases, leaving 10 bases between the germline ends. CDR3 residues: CASSDRGASPLHF. CDR3 nucleotide sequence: TGTGCCAGCAGTGACAGGGGTGCGTCACCCCTCCACTTT.

The chain carries TRBV28 and TRBJ2-7; D unclear. V was trimmed by 3 bases and J by 2 bases, leaving 8 bases between them. The CDR3 extends over 13 amino acids. The V gene's germline CDR1 is MDHEN and CDR2 SYDVKM. The CDR3 loop reads CASSLVRPYEQYF. Written as DNA, the CDR3 is TGTGCCAGCAGTTTGGTGAGGCCCTACGAGCAGTACTTC. Full variable domain (outside the CDR3, taken from reference TRBV28 and TRBJ2-7): DVKVTQSSRYLVKRTGEKVFLECVQDMDHENMFWYRQDPGLGLRLIYFSYDVKMKEKGDIPEGYSVSREKKERFSLILESASTNQTSMYLCASSLVRPYEQYFGPGTRLTVT.

The chain has TRBV5-4 and TRBJ2-7, with TRBD2 matching over 12 bases. The V segment lost 1 base and the J segment 4 bases; nucleotides outside the gene matches: 0. The CDR3 is made up of 14 amino acids. Germline V CDR1 and CDR2: SGHNT, YYREEE (reference sequence). CDR3 residues: CASSLTSGRYEQYF. The CDR3 DNA sequence: TGTGCCAGCAGCTTGACTAGCGGGAGGTACGAGCAGTACTTC.

The chain carries TRBV5-4 and TRBJ2-2, with D possibly TRBD2 on 6 matching bases. V was pared by 4 bases and J by 6 bases, with 10 bases between. This CDR3 region has 13 residues. Germline-derived CDR1 and CDR2 are SGHNT and YYREEE (reference sequence). The CDR3: CASSPGLPGELFF. The CDR3 coding sequence is TGTGCCAGCAGCCCGGGACTGCCCGGGGAGCTGTTTTTT.

This chain connects TRBV5-6 to TRBJ2-7; 8 bases line up with TRBD1. The germline V gene encodes CDR1 SGHDT and CDR2 YYEEEE. CDR3 size: 15 residues. V lost 5 bases and J lost 5; bases outside the gene matches: 12. CDR3 amino acids: CASRLIGQGDHEQYF. The CDR3 coding sequence is TGTGCCAGCAGACTTATCGGACAGGGTGACCACGAGCAGTACTTC. The complete variable domain, with remaining parts taken from reference TRBV5-6 and TRBJ2-7, reads DAGVTQSPTHLIKTRGQQVTLRCSPKSGHDTVSWYQQALGQGPQFIFQYYEEEERQRGNFPDRFSGHQFPNYSSELNVNALLLGDSALYLCASRLIGQGDHEQYFGPGTRLTVT.

The chain is built from TRBV11-1 and TRBJ2-7; TRBD2 is a possible D gene (6 bases). CDR1 and CDR2 (germline): SGHAT, FQDESV (reference sequence). There are 14 residues in the CDR3. V was shortened by 0 bases and J by 2 bases, with 8 bases between the two germline ends. CDR3 amino acids: CASSLAEGAYEQYF. CDR3 in DNA: TGTGCCAGCAGCTTAGCGGAGGGAGCCTACGAGCAGTACTTC.

A note on this clone: Other DNA sequences in the sample encode the same CDR3. The chain combines TRBV9 with TRBJ2-1, with D perhaps matching TRBD1 (5 bases). Germline V gives CDR1 SGDLS, CDR2 YYNGEE. The germline V and J ends were trimmed by 0 bases and 7 bases, with 14 bases remaining between them. The CDR3 is 15 amino acids. CDR3: CASSVGQGRGNEQFF. Written as DNA, the CDR3 is TGTGCCAGCAGCGTAGGGCAGGGAAGGGGAAATGAGCAGTTCTTC.

On this clone: Different DNA sequences within this sample yield the same CDR3. The chain recombines TRBV7-9 with TRBJ2-7, with D uncertain. This CDR3 has 11 amino acids. The germline CDR1 and CDR2 sequences are SEHNR and FQNEAQ (reference sequence). V was shortened by 2 bases and J by 3 bases, with 2 bases between the two germline ends. DNA for the CDR3: TGTGCCAGCAGCTTACGCTACGAGCAGTACTTC. Residues: CASSLRYEQYF.

CDR3 DNA: TGCAGCGCCTCTTTGAATGAAAAACTGTTTTTT. As protein: CSASLNEKLFF. This sequence joins TRBV29-1 and TRBJ1-4; no definite D call. Germline V CDR1 and CDR2: SQVTM, ANQGSEA. This CDR3 has 11 residues. V was pared by 7 bases and J by 5 bases, with 8 bases between.

Comment on this clone: The junction departs from the called germline gene at one end, perhaps through a read error. V is TRBV11-2 and J is TRBJ1-2, with D maybe TRBD1 (5 bases). Germline-derived CDR1 and CDR2 are SGHAT and FQNNGV. The CDR3 loop spans 13 amino acids. The CDR3 DNA follows: TGTGCCAGCAGCATAGACAGTATCTATGGCTACACCTTC. It translates to CASSIDSIYGYTF.

V is TRBV7-9 and J is TRBJ2-1; the D gene is possibly TRBD2 (5 bases). V lost 4 bases to trimming and J lost 7 bases, with 11 bases between them. CDR1 SEHNR and CDR2 FQNEAQ come from the germline V gene (reference sequence). This CDR3 has 13 residues. This CDR3 reads CASSYAGFNEQFF. Written as DNA, the CDR3 is TGTGCCAGCAGCTACGCGGGCTTTAATGAGCAGTTCTTC.

The V call is TRBV15, the J call TRBJ2-5, with D maybe TRBD1 (5 bases). With 0 bases removed from V and 2 bases from J, the gap between germline ends came to 16 bases. In germline, CDR1 is LNHNV, CDR2 YYDKDF (reference sequence). The CDR3 is 17 residues long. DNA of the CDR3: TGTGCCACCAGCAGAGACCCCCAGGGAACAGCACAAGAGACCCAGTACTTC. Protein product: CATSRDPQGTAQETQYF.

This rearrangement joins TRBV13 to TRBJ2-1; 13 bases are a match to TRBD2. CDR1 is PRHDT, CDR2 FYEKMQ, per germline (reference sequence). The CDR3 loop spans 15 amino acids. With V trimmed by 5 bases and J by 10 bases, 8 bases remained unmatched. DNA for the CDR3: TGTGCCAGCAGCCGGACTAGCGGGGGATCCCCAGAGCAGTTCTTC. This gives the protein CASSRTSGGSPEQFF.